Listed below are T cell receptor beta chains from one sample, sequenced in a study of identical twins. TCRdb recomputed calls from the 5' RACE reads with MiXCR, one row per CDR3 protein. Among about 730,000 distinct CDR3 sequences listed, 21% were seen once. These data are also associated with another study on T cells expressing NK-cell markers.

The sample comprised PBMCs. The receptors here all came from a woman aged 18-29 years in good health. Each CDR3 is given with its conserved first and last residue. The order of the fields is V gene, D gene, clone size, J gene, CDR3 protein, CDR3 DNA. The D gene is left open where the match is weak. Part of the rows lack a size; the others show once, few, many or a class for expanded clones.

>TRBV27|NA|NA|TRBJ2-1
CASSLNGVYNEQFF
TGTGCCAGCAGTCTCAACGGGGTCTACAATGAGCAGTTCTTC
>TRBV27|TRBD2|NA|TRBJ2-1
CASSWGTPGLVNEQFF
TGTGCCAGCAGTTGGGGCACCCCGGGACTAGTCAATGAGCAGTTCTTC
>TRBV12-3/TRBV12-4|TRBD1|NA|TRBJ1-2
CASSVTGARRDGYTF
TGTGCCAGCAGTGTAACAGGGGCCCGGCGGGATGGCTACACCTTC
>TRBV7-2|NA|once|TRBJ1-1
CASSLARLGVGAFF
TGTGCCAGCAGCTTAGCGCGGCTCGGGGTCGGAGCTTTCTTT
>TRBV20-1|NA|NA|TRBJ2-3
CSATGPPADTQYF
TGCAGTGCTACCGGTCCCCCGGCGGATACGCAGTATTTT
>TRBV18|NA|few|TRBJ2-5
CASSPQSIETQYF
TGTGCCAGCTCACCCCAATCGATAGAGACCCAGTACTTC
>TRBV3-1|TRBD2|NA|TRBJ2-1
CASRPGLAQIRSSYNEQFF
TGTGCCAGCAGACCGGGACTAGCACAGATCAGATCCTCCTACAATGAGCAGTTCTTC
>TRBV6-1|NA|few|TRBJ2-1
CASSVASVLGEQFF
TGTGCCAGCAGTGTTGCTAGCGTCTTGGGGGAGCAGTTCTTC
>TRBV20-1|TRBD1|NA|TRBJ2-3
CSAREGQGAGDTQYF
TGCAGTGCTAGAGAGGGACAGGGGGCGGGAGATACGCAGTATTTT
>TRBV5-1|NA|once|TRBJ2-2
CASSRLRAPGGELFF
TGCGCCAGCAGCCGACTAAGGGCGCCGGGCGGGGAGCTGTTTTTT
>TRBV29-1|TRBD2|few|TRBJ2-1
CSVGRATEQFF
TGCAGCGTAGGGAGGGCTACTGAGCAGTTCTTC